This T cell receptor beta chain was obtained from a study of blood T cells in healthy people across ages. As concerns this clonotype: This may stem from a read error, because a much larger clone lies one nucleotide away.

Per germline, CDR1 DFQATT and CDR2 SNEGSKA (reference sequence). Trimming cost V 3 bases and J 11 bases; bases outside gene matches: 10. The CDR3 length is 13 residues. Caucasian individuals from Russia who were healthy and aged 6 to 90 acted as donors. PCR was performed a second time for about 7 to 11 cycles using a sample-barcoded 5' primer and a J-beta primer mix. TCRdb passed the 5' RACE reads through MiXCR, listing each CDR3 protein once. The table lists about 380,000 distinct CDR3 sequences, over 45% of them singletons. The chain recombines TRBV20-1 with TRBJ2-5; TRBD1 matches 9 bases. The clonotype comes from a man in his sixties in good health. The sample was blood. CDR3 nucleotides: TGCAGTGCTAGGGGGACAGGGCAGGGTGAGCAGTACTTC. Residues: CSARGTGQGEQYF.